This T cell receptor (beta chain) was observed in a study of CD8+ T cells in alopecia areata. About the study: Among treated patients, oral tofacitinib was administered at 5 to 10 mg twice daily. Findings and limits, study-wide: Expanded CD8+ clones among the top 100, as well as scalp clonality, were significantly decreased by tofacitinib.

This CDR3 is built from 13 residues. Unmatched junction bases numbered 8, after V lost 8 bases and J lost 6 bases. Germline CDR1 and CDR2: SQVTM and ANQGSEA. Concerning this clone itself: The target antigen is unknown.

Investigators isolated RNA and reverse transcribed it into cDNA to act as the sequencing template. The protocol was immunoSEQ multiplex PCR, while the TCRdb copy is restricted to in-frame clones and leaves out a portion. The table has hundreds of thousands of clones, 60% seen once. Treatment: oral pan-JAK inhibitor, 5-10 mg twice daily. Both CD4+ and CD8+ T cells were separated by sorting PBMCs. This sequence originates from a human donor with alopecia areata. The sample here was CD4+ T cells sorted from blood, taken at week 52, from a patient treated with tofacitinib. J is TRBJ2-1 and V is TRBV29-1, with 9 nucleotides matching TRBD2. The CDR3 loop reads CSLGRGGRNEQFF. DNA of the CDR3: TGCAGCTTGGGGCGGGGGGGCCGCAATGAGCAGTTCTTC.